This T cell receptor (beta chain) stems from a study of blood T cell repertoires in COVID-19. Whole-study context: Sources were T cells, B-cell-depleted T cells, or PBMCs; the material itself was cDNA or gDNA.

Per the original data handling: Amplified reference gene primers provided the basis for estimating nucleated cell counts. Measured with immunoSEQ multiplex PCR; TCRdb has only the in-frame clones, and not every one. The V and J calls and clone size are taken from that table; D and trimming were inferred from the DNA. The data hold approximately 100,000 clones, with around 90% observed a single time. Germline V gene data show CDR1 as LGHNA and CDR2 as YNFKEQ. The CDR3 covers 16 residues. Trimming stripped 2 bases from V and 7 bases from J, with 18 bases between. This TCR was sampled from a human donor in a cohort sampled during active COVID-19. Sequencing was performed on peripheral blood. The V and J genes are TRBV4-2 and TRBJ2-1; D perhaps matches TRBD2 (5 bases). This CDR3 is CASSQPPAWENNEQFF. Here the CDR3 DNA reads TGTGCCAGCAGCCAACCCCCCGCGTGGGAGAATAATGAGCAGTTCTTC.